This T cell receptor (beta chain) was captured in a study of CD8 T cells in Susac syndrome. Germline V gives CDR1 MNHEY, CDR2 SMNVEV (reference sequence). The CDR3 is 15 amino acids. The ends were cut back, 8 bases at V and 1 base at J, with 16 bases in the middle. With random hexamers, 0.5 to 1 ug RNA was reverse transcribed. TCRdb called the immunoSEQ multiplex PCR reads again in MiXCR, with one record for every CDR3 protein. Among 300,000 to 350,000 distinct CDR3 sequences listed, about 91% were seen once. The study sequenced TCR beta in blood CD8+ and CD4+ T cells. Material for sequencing was CD4+ T cells from PBMCs. The TCR was taken from a human donor with multiple sclerosis. The rearrangement uses TRBV27 and TRBJ2-3, with D hard to call. The CDR3 loop reads CASLSLGGGTDTQYF. The CDR3 DNA reads TGTGCCAGCCTCTCGTTAGGTGGTGGCACAGATACGCAGTATTTT.